This TCR beta chain was documented in a study of T-cell reconstitution after alpha-beta-depleted transplantation in children. Study-level results: Some patients owed their high day-60 TCRbeta diversity to surviving recipient T cells and thymic progenitors. Reportedly, only several hundred clones from non-depleted graft cells drove alpha-beta T-cell counts at about two months. One year after transplant, T-cell counts and diversity came mostly from newly produced T cells.

There are 13 residues in the CDR3. CDR1 is SNHLY and CDR2 is FYNNEI in the germline V gene. V dropped 2 bases and J dropped 3 bases, with 7 bases sitting between them. This sample's TCRbeta library carried unique molecular identifier barcodes. TCRdb analysed the PCR reads with MiXCR anew, one entry per CDR3 protein. The sample lists 200,000 to 250,000 distinct CDR3 sequences, 24% seen once, with about 5% in the top ten. As to this clonotype: As yet, its antigen is unknown.

This sample comprised PBMCs, mostly from graft donor cells, obtained 360 days after TCRalphabeta/CD19-depleted stem cell transplant. The TCR originated in a female patient under 10 years old who had a stem cell transplant for congenital amegakaryocytic thrombocytopenia, so the T cells may come from the graft donor. The chain carries TRBV2 and TRBJ2-5; D may be TRBD2 (5 bases). CDR3 in DNA: TGTGCCAGCAGTGAAATGGGAGAAGAGACCCAGTACTTC. This gives the protein CASSEMGEETQYF.